These 9 T cell receptor beta chains were all obtained from the same sample, sequenced in a study of shared clonotypes between healthy human individuals. The data were produced by immunoSEQ multiplex PCR, yet TCRdb's version contains in-frame clones alone and is incomplete. The table lists approximately 2,000,000 clones, around 93% of them singletons. Sequences were obtained from naive CD4+ T cells from PBMCs. Sample subset: CD45RA+ positively selected. These receptors all come from a man between 18 and 29 years old in good health. Some clones in this sample may be carry-over from other donors' samples.

This rearrangement joins TRBV7-8 to TRBJ2-4; either TRBD1 or TRBD2 may fit D (6 bases each). Germline CDR1 reads SGHVS; CDR2 reads FQNEAQ. The CDR3 loop spans 17 amino acids. The V gene lost 6 bases and the J gene lost 0 bases, with 18 bases spanning the gap. CDR3 amino acids: CASSPALRGLAKNIQYF. The CDR3, as DNA: TGTGCCAGCAGTCCAGCCCTACGGGGGCTAGCCAAAAACATTCAGTACTTC.

As regards this clone: Within the sample, other DNA sequences also encode this same CDR3. J is TRBJ2-7 and V is TRBV27, with D unclear. Germline V gives CDR1 MNHEY, CDR2 SMNVEV (reference sequence). With 5 bases removed from V and 2 bases from J, the gap between germline ends came to 10 bases. CDR3 length: 13 amino acids. In DNA form, the CDR3 reads TGTGCCAGCAGTCTCACGGGCCCCTACGAGCAGTACTTC. This codes for CASSLTGPYEQYF.

The V gene is TRBV29-1, the J gene TRBJ2-7, with 9 bases lining up with TRBD1. Germline V gene lookup returns CDR1 SQVTM and CDR2 ANQGSEA. The CDR3 loop spans 13 amino acids. Losses at the gene ends were 7 bases for V and 5 bases for J; bases not matched to a gene: 9. The CDR3 DNA reads as TGCAGCGCCACAGGGGGCCTTAGTAACGAGCAGTACTTC. Protein product: CSATGGLSNEQYF.

The chain links TRBV29-1 to TRBJ1-2; no clear D. V dropped 0 bases and J dropped 2 bases, with 13 bases sitting between them. This CDR3 comprises 15 residues. Germline V lookup: CDR1 SQVTM, CDR2 ANQGSEA. CDR3 sequence (DNA): TGCAGCGTTGAAGATAGGAGACAACTAAACTATGGCTACACCTTC. This translates into CSVEDRRQLNYGYTF.

V is TRBV21-1 and J is TRBJ2-2; the DNA was not used to check the table's D call, TRBD2. TRBV21-1 is given as a pseudogene. The CDR3 consists of 18 residues. The CDR3 loop reads CASSRFGRAAVLTGELFF. The CDR3 coding sequence is TGTGCCAGCAGCAGGTTCGGGAGGGCCGCGGTACTCACCGGGGAGCTGTTTTTT.

This rearrangement joins TRBV4-1 to TRBJ1-6, with D possibly TRBD1 on 5 matching bases. The germline gives CDR1 MGHRA, CDR2 YSYEKL. Trimming removed 1 base at V and 6 bases at J, with 19 bases between. CDR3 length equals 18 residues. The DNA of the CDR3 is TGCGCCAGCAGCCAAGGTAACGCGTTTGGCAGGGCTAATTCACCCCTCCACTTT. Its translation: CASSQGNAFGRANSPLHF.

J is TRBJ1-5 and V is TRBV18; weak D call: TRBD1 (5 bases). Trimming stripped 6 bases from V and 1 base from J, with 22 bases between. Germline V lookup: CDR1 KGHSH, CDR2 LQKENI. CDR3 length: 18 amino acids. CDR3 nucleotides: TGTGCCAGCTCCCGCCGGGACCCTAGTCCCGTGAGCAATCAGCCCCAGCATTTT. Translated, it gives CASSRRDPSPVSNQPQHF.

In DNA form, the CDR3 reads TGTGCCAGCAGCACGGACGGGTATCAGCCCCAGCATTTT. This encodes CASSTDGYQPQHF. V usage is TRBV6-6 and J usage is TRBJ1-5; D remains unclear. CDR3 length equals 13 residues. V gave up 6 bases and J gave up 5 bases, with 11 bases separating them. Germline CDR1 is MNHNY and CDR2 is SVGAGI (reference sequence).

Regarding this clone: Other DNA sequences of this sample code for an identical CDR3. The chain carries TRBV19 and TRBJ2-5, with D hard to call. Per the germline V gene, CDR1 is LNHDA and CDR2 is SQIVND (reference sequence). V was trimmed by 2 bases and J by 4 bases, leaving 8 bases between them. The CDR3 has 13 amino acids. The CDR3 region is CASSIRPGETQYF. The CDR3 nucleotides are TGTGCCAGTAGTATACGGCCGGGAGAGACCCAGTACTTC.